This TCR beta chain was identified in a study of T-cell reconstitution after alpha-beta-depleted transplantation in children. General study results and limits: The study reportedly traced alpha-beta T cells about two months after transplant to several hundred expanded graft clones. One year post-transplant, T-cell counts and diversity were largely derived from T cells produced anew. Recipient T cells and thymic progenitors that survived were the source of the high TCRbeta diversity seen at day 60 in some patients.

This sample's TCRbeta library carried unique molecular identifier barcodes. Via MiXCR, TCRdb re-called the PCR reads, giving one row per CDR3 protein. The sample yields around 240,000 distinct CDR3 sequences, around 8% seen once. The CDR3 has 14 residues. In its sample, this clonotype was seen many times. Its antigen remains unidentified. The source material was PBMCs, mostly from graft donor cells, sampled 180 days after TCRalphabeta/CD19-depleted stem cell transplant. The source of this sequence is a male patient under 18 who had a stem cell transplant for acute lymphoblastic leukemia, so the T cells may come from the graft donor. This sequence joins TRBV21-1 and TRBJ1-1. TRBV21-1 is described as a pseudogene. CDR3 protein: CASSKVVIHTEAFF. DNA of the CDR3: TGTGCCAGCAGCAAAGTAGTCATCCACACTGAAGCTTTCTTT.